The 15 T cell receptor beta chains given below trace back to one sample, sequenced in a study of blood T cell repertoires in COVID-19. TCRdb's table, derived via immunoSEQ multiplex PCR, lists solely in-frame clones and lacks some. Among roughly 84,000 clones listed, about four fifths were seen once. Sequencing used peripheral blood. The receptors come from an elderly woman with acute or convalescent COVID-19.

This chain connects TRBV5-6 to TRBJ2-2, with 15 bases identical to TRBD2. Germline-derived CDR1 and CDR2 are SGHDT and YYEEEE. Germline trimming cut 4 bases from V and 6 bases from J; bases unmatched to any gene: 13. The CDR3 is 19 amino acids. Written as DNA, the CDR3 is TGTGCCAGCAGCGGCACCACGGGACTAGCGGGGGGCCGCTCCGGGGAGCTGTTTTTT. As protein: CASSGTTGLAGGRSGELFF.

The chain couples TRBV18 to TRBJ2-7, with TRBD2 matching over 9 bases. J lost 9 bases, V lost 8 bases, and 11 bases had no gene match. Germline lookup yields CDR1 KGHSH and CDR2 LQKENI. This CDR3 is 13 amino acids long. CDR3 in amino acids: CASPERGVTGQYF. As DNA, the CDR3 is TGTGCCAGCCCAGAGCGGGGGGTTACCGGGCAGTACTTC.

This clone was recorded a few times. DNA for the CDR3: TGTGCAAGTCGCTTCGACAGGGGGAAATACAATGAGCAGTTCTTC. Translating it yields CASRFDRGKYNEQFF. This chain links TRBV12-2 with TRBJ2-1; TRBD1 reflects the table's D call only, with no check against the DNA. TRBV12-2 counts as a pseudogene. CDR3 size: 15 residues.

The chain carries TRBV19 and TRBJ1-6; 8 nucleotides match TRBD1. Germline CDR1 reads LNHDA; CDR2 reads SQIVND (reference sequence). The CDR3 extends over 17 amino acids. Trimming removed 5 bases from V and 7 bases from J; junction bases left unmatched: 13. The CDR3 loop reads CASSLRDRRRVNSPLHF. The CDR3 bases are TGTGCCAGTAGTCTTCGGGACAGGAGGAGAGTGAATTCACCCCTCCACTTT.

The chain recombines TRBV6-4 with TRBJ2-1, with 13 bases lining up with TRBD2. The CDR3 consists of 15 residues. Germline CDR1 and CDR2: MRHNA and SNTAGT. The V and J ends lost 6 bases and 6 bases, in that order; junction bases with no gene match: 5. The CDR3 here is CASSHTSGGANEQFF. In nucleotides, the CDR3 is TGTGCCAGCAGCCATACTAGCGGGGGGGCCAATGAGCAGTTCTTC.

This chain uses TRBV11-3 with TRBJ1-1; D perhaps matches TRBD1 (5 bases). The CDR3 length is 17 residues. Deletions cut 3 bases from V and 7 bases from J, with 24 bases between. The germline V gene encodes CDR1 SGHNT and CDR2 YENEEA. CDR3 region: CASSLEGWRGGMGEAFF. DNA for the CDR3: TGTGCCAGCAGCTTGGAGGGCTGGAGGGGAGGGATGGGTGAAGCTTTCTTT.

The chain links TRBV19 to TRBJ1-5; perhaps TRBD1 as D (6 bases). Germline V CDR1 and CDR2: LNHDA, SQIVND (reference sequence). Trimming stripped 6 bases from V and 2 bases from J, with 23 bases between. The CDR3 is 18 amino acids. Written as DNA, the CDR3 is TGTGCCAGTAGGCAGCCGGGACACGGACTGGGGGGCAATCAGCCCCAGCATTTT. It specifies CASRQPGHGLGGNQPQHF.

On this clone: The sample contains more than one DNA sequence encoding this CDR3. V usage is TRBV19 and J usage is TRBJ2-6, with TRBD1 matching 7 bases. The V and J ends lost 3 bases and 2 bases, in that order; junction bases with no gene match: 4. CDR1 is LNHDA, CDR2 SQIVND, per germline (reference sequence). This CDR3 comprises 16 residues. In DNA, the CDR3 is TGTGCCAGTAGTATCCCACAGGGGACTGGGGCCAACGTCCTGACTTTC. Its translation is CASSIPQGTGANVLTF.

This clone was recorded once. The chain is built from TRBV6-6 and TRBJ1-1; D uncertain. Trimming removed 7 bases at V and 1 base at J, with 10 bases between. CDR3 length equals 13 residues. Germline values: CDR1 MNHNY, CDR2 SVGAGI (reference sequence). CDR3 sequence reads: CASMSLPNTEAFF. The CDR3 nucleotides are TGTGCCAGCATGAGTTTGCCGAACACTGAAGCTTTCTTT.

The V call is TRBV18, the J call TRBJ1-6; tentatively, D is TRBD1 (6 bases). Trimming removed 4 bases at V and 7 bases at J, with 11 bases between. This CDR3 is built from 14 residues. Germline V lookup: CDR1 KGHSH, CDR2 LQKENI. The CDR3 coding sequence is TGTGCCAGCTCACAAGACAGGAGAAATTCACCCCTCCACTTT. Its protein product is CASSQDRRNSPLHF.

This sequence joins TRBV27 and TRBJ2-1; TRBD2 is a possible D gene (5 bases). V shed 7 bases and J shed 0 bases, with 13 bases lying between them. The CDR3 is 15 amino acids. The germline CDR1 and CDR2 sequences are MNHEY and SMNVEV (reference sequence). DNA of the CDR3: TGTGCCAGCAATGAGCGGATCAGCTCCTACAATGAGCAGTTCTTC. This encodes CASNERISSYNEQFF.

This chain connects TRBV19 to TRBJ2-2, with TRBD1 as a possible D gene (5 bases). Germline values: CDR1 LNHDA, CDR2 SQIVND (reference sequence). V was trimmed by 5 bases and J by 4 bases, leaving 11 bases between them. This CDR3 comprises 14 residues. The chain's CDR3 is CASSSRAVTGELFF. The CDR3 nucleotides are TGTGCCAGTAGTTCCAGGGCGGTCACCGGGGAGCTGTTTTTT.

This clone has a single count. The chain combines TRBV5-4 with TRBJ1-3; 8 bases fit TRBD1. CDR1 SGHNT and CDR2 YYREEE come from the germline V gene (reference sequence). The CDR3 has 17 amino acids. Unmatched junction bases numbered 7, after V lost 0 bases and J lost 2 bases. CDR3 DNA: TGTGCCAGCAGCTTGGCCCCCAGGGGGCAGGCTGGAAACACCATATATTTT. This codes for CASSLAPRGQAGNTIYF. The whole variable domain, filled in from reference TRBV5-4 and TRBJ1-3, reads ETGVTQSPTHLIKTRGQQVTLRCSSQSGHNTVSWYQQALGQGPQFIFQYYREEENGRGNFPPRFSGLQFPNYSSELNVNALELDDSALYLCASSLAPRGQAGNTIYFGEGSWLTVV.

V is TRBV15 and J is TRBJ1-1; a possible D gene is TRBD1 (6 bases). The CDR3 length is 15 residues. CDR1 and CDR2 from the germline V gene are LNHNV and YYDKDF (reference sequence). V gave up 1 base and J gave up 4 bases, with 13 bases separating them. The DNA for the CDR3 is TGTGCCACCAGCAGAGCAGGGGTCCCCACCACTGAAGCTTTCTTT. It specifies CATSRAGVPTTEAFF.

This chain joins TRBV6-5 and TRBJ1-2; TRBD1 might be the D (5 bases). The germline V and J ends were trimmed by 5 bases and 6 bases, with 19 bases remaining between them. The length of the CDR3 is 15 residues. CDR1 and CDR2 from the germline V gene are MNHEY and SVGAGI. As DNA, the CDR3 is TGTGCCAGCAGTAACCCACCAGGGTGGGTTGATGGCTACACCTTC. Its protein product is CASSNPPGWVDGYTF.